This T cell receptor (beta chain) is drawn from a study of graft-versus-host responses after intestinal transplantation. Background on the study: Once they had received anti-thymocyte globulin induction, all recipients took tacrolimus and steroids for approximately 3 years. Points from the study as a whole: Allograft graft-versus-host to host-versus-graft clonal ratios ran high in patients with graft-donor T cell macrochimerism. Circulating GvH clone levels at their peak were associated with HvG declines (early post-transplant). GvH clones surfaced in recipient marrow, some emerging earlier in ileum or blood.

Assay used: immunoSEQ multiplex PCR; TCRdb lists only in-frame clones, some missing. The sample yields 95,000 to 110,000 clones, 80% to 90% seen once. As concerns this clone: The antigen is unknown.

V dropped 8 bases and J dropped 11; count of bases not matched to a gene: 9. Germline V lookup: CDR1 MGHDK, CDR2 SYGVNS. The CDR3 has 12 amino acids. The source of this sequence is a human donor who was the organ donor for an intestinal transplant. This specimen consisted of unstimulated CD4+ T cells sorted from spleen or lymph node cells, obtained before transplant. The chain employs TRBV25-1 and TRBJ1-5, with 7 bases aligning to TRBD1. The DNA for the CDR3 is TGTGCCAGCCAACAGGGGATCGGGGCCCAGCATTTT. It is translated as CASQQGIGAQHF.